This is a list of T cell receptor beta chains from one sample in a study of T cell clonotyping in hematopoietic cell transplantation. Using immunoSEQ multiplex PCR, the repertoire was profiled, and TCRdb retains in-frame clones only, with some absent. The sample lists 7,300 or so clones; roughly 96% were seen once. This material consisted of PBMCs, taken 30 days after allogeneic stem cell transplant. Receptors originate from a male patient in his 40s who had an allogeneic stem cell transplant from a related donor, so the T cells may come from the graft donor. Some clones in this sample may be carry-over from other donors' samples. CDR3s include the opening cysteine and the closing phenylalanine or tryptophan. D genes are given only for firm matches. Clone size appears in some rows only: once, few, many, or a class for an expanded clone.

clone size	D gene	V gene	J gene	CDR3 DNA	CDR3 protein
NA	NA	TRBV10-3	TRBJ1-5	TGTGCCATCAGTGGTGCAGCCAAGAATCAGCCCCAGCATTTT	CAISGAAKNQPQHF
NA	NA	TRBV13	TRBJ2-6	TGTGCCAGCAGCTTAGGCCAATGGGGGGCCAACGTCCTGACTTTC	CASSLGQWGANVLTF
NA	NA	TRBV4-3	TRBJ1-1	TGCGCCAGCAGCCAAAGTCATCGAACTGAAGCTTTCTTT	CASSQSHRTEAFF
once	NA	TRBV7-6	TRBJ1-5	TGTGCCAGCAGCTTAGGACGCGCAGGTCAGCCCCAGCATTTT	CASSLGRAGQPQHF
NA	NA	TRBV6-5	TRBJ2-2	TGTGCCAGCAGTTACTCGATCGGGTCAACCGGGGAGCTGTTTTTT	CASSYSIGSTGELFF
NA	NA	TRBV4-2	TRBJ2-5	TGTGCCAGCAGCCAAGCTAGAGAAGAGACCCAGTACTTC	CASSQAREETQYF
NA	NA	TRBV19	TRBJ2-7	TGTGCCAGTAAAGGGAACTCCTACGAGCAGTACTTC	CASKGNSYEQYF
NA	TRBD2	TRBV6-5	TRBJ2-1	TGTGCCAGCAATCCCGGGGGGGCCTTCTACAATGAGCAGTTCTTC	CASNPGGAFYNEQFF
NA	NA	TRBV7-9	TRBJ1-6	TGTGCCAGCAGCTTAAATAGGGCCGGCGGCTCACCCCTCCACTTT	CASSLNRAGGSPLHF
NA	TRBD2	TRBV6-5	TRBJ2-7	TGTGCCAGCAGAAGGGGACTAGCTTTTCCCGAGCAGTACTTC	CASRRGLAFPEQYF
NA	NA	TRBV19	TRBJ2-3	TGTGCCAGTTCCGACAGGACAACAGATACGCAGTATTTT	CASSDRTTDTQYF
NA	TRBD1	TRBV28	TRBJ1-2	TGTGCCAGCAGACTCGGACAGGGCGATGGCTACACCTTC	CASRLGQGDGYTF
NA	NA	TRBV11-3	TRBJ1-1	TGTGCCAGCAGCTTAGGAGTCGCCTTCTTGGGGGACAACACTGAAGCTTTCTTT	CASSLGVAFLGDNTEAFF
NA	TRBD1	TRBV27	TRBJ1-5	TGTGCCAGCAGTTTATCGGGACAGGGGCAGCCCCAGCATTTT	CASSLSGQGQPQHF
NA	NA	TRBV19	TRBJ2-1	TGTGCCAGTAGCCCCCGTGGGCTTGAGCAGTTCTTC	CASSPRGLEQFF
NA	NA	TRBV6-5	TRBJ1-2	TGTGCCAGCAGTTCCCAAACGGGGGGCTACACCTTC	CASSSQTGGYTF
NA	NA	TRBV2	TRBJ1-4	TGTGCCAGCCGTAGTTTGCCTCATGAAAAACTGTTTTTT	CASRSLPHEKLFF
NA	NA	TRBV30	TRBJ2-2	TGTGCCTGGACAGCCAATTACTACACCGGGGAGCTGTTTTTT	CAWTANYYTGELFF
NA	NA	TRBV19	TRBJ1-2	TGTGCCAGTAGTATACCCGGACGGCCCTTCTATGGCTACACCTTC	CASSIPGRPFYGYTF
NA	NA	TRBV4-3	TRBJ2-3	TGCGCCAGTAGCCAAGATCGGTTGGGTACAGATACGCAGTATTTT	CASSQDRLGTDTQYF